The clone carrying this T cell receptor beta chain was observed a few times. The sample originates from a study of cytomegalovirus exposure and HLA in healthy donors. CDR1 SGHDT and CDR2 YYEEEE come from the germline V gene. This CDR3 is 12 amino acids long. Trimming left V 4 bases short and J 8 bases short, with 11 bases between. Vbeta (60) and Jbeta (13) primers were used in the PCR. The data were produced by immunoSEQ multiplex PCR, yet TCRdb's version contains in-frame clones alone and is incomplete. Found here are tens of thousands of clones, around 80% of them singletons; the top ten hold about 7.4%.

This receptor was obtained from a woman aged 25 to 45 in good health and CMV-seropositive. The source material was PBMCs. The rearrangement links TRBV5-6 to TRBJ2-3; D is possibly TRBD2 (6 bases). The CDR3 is CASSPPGGTQYF. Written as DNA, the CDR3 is TGTGCCAGCAGCCCTCCCGGGGGTACGCAGTATTTT.